This TCR beta chain was captured by sequencing in a study of TIL therapy for anti-PD-1-resistant metastatic lung cancer. Study information: Most patients had lung adenocarcinoma; a few tumors were EGFR-mutant, two ALK-rearranged; half smoked currently or formerly.

Points on this clone: Its specificity is not known.

The libraries were made with immunoSEQ v3. Here immunoSEQ multiplex PCR was the method, and the copy in TCRdb shows in-frame clones only, minus some. The table lists approximately 97,000 clones, roughly 65% of them singletons. General observations from the study: TIL cultures after expansion showed higher clonality and lower diversity than baseline tumor (median around 5.9% vs 31%).

Germline V CDR1 and CDR2: SGDLS, YYNGEE. Trimming stripped 4 bases from V and 2 bases from J, with 21 bases between. The CDR3 is 17 residues long. As to time point: pre-treatment sample, taken before nivolumab and TIL therapy. Pleural nodules or supraclavicular lymph nodes made up most of the excised metastases sampled. Tumors were harvested before any PD-1/PD-L1 blockade. The TCR sequence derives from a person aged 25-85 years with non-small cell lung cancer. The V and J genes are TRBV9 and TRBJ1-2; tentatively, D is TRBD1 (5 bases). The specimen comprised tumor tissue, sampled at baseline. As DNA, the CDR3 is TGTGCCAGCAGCCCCCTCAGTGGGCGGGGACGGAACTATGGCTACACCTTC. It translates to CASSPLSGRGRNYGYTF. Full variable domain (rest looked up from reference TRBV9 and TRBJ1-2): DSGVTQTPKHLITATGQRVTLRCSPRSGDLSVYWYQQSLDQGLQFLIQYYNGEERAKGNILERFSAQQFPDLHSELNLSSLELGDSALYFCASSPLSGRGRNYGYTFGSGTRLTVV.